This section outlines one T cell receptor (beta chain) sequence together with its context. Its antigen is still unknown. The CDR3 is made up of 14 amino acids. Trimming stripped 7 bases from V and 0 bases from J, with 9 bases between. Germline loops: CDR1 MNHNY, CDR2 SVGAGI (reference sequence). TCRdb ran MiXCR on the reads and lists one entry per CDR3 protein. In the table there are about 700,000 distinct CDR3 sequences, 33% of which are singletons. The data are from a study of T cell repertoires in cytomegalovirus infection. The source material was cultured PBMCs, sampled from culture after CMV antigen stimulation. The rearrangement joins TRBV6-6 to TRBJ1-4, with D uncertain. The origin of this receptor is a human donor in good health (CMV status not recorded). Some clones in this sample may be carry-over from other donors' samples. This CDR3 reads CASTYEPTNEKLFF. The DNA of the CDR3 is TGTGCCAGCACCTACGAGCCAACTAATGAAAAACTGTTTTTT.